This entry is about one T cell receptor (beta chain). TCRdb's table, derived via immunoSEQ multiplex PCR, lists solely in-frame clones and lacks some. The table records 90,000 to 95,000 clones, about four fifths of them present only once. This entry comes from a study of radiotherapy plus CTLA-4 blockade in lung cancer. The CDR3 runs 14 residues. The V gene lost 6 bases and the J gene lost 4 bases, with 16 bases spanning the gap. In germline, CDR1 is MNHEY, CDR2 SVGAGI. The clonotype comes from a human donor with non-small cell lung cancer who had stable disease on radiotherapy plus ipilimumab. This specimen was peripheral blood, taken from a patient treated with radiotherapy plus ipilimumab. The chain has TRBV6-5 and TRBJ2-7; D possibly uses TRBD1 or TRBD2 (6 bases each). The CDR3 protein is CASRKGVGTYEQYF. In DNA, the CDR3 is TGTGCCAGCAGGAAGGGGGTTGGGACTTACGAGCAGTACTTC.